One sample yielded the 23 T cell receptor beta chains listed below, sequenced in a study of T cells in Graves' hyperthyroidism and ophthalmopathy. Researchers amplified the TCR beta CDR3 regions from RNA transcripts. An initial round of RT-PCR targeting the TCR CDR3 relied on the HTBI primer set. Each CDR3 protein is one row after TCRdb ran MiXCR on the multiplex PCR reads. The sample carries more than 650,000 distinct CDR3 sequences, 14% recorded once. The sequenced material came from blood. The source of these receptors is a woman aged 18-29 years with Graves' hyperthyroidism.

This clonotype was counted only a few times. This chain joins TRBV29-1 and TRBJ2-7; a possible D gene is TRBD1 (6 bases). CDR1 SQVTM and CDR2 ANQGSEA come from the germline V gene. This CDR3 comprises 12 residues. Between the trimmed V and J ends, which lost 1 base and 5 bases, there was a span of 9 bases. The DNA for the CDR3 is TGCAGCGTTGAAGGCAGGGGCCACGAGCAGTACTTC. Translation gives CSVEGRGHEQYF.

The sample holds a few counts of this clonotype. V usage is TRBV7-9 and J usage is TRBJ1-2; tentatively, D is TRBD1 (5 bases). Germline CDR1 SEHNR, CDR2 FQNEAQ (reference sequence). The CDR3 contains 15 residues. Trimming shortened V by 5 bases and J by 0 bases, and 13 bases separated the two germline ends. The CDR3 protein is CASSPKGRSNYGYTF. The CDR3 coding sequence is TGTGCCAGCAGCCCGAAGGGACGCTCTAACTATGGCTACACCTTC.

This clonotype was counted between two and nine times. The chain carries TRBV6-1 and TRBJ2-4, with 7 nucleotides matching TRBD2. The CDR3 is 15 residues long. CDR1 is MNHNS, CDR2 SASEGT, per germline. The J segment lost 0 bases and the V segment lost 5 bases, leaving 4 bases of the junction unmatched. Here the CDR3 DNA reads TGTGCCAGCAGTTCGGGGGGTCTAGCCAAAAACATTCAGTACTTC. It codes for CASSSGGLAKNIQYF.

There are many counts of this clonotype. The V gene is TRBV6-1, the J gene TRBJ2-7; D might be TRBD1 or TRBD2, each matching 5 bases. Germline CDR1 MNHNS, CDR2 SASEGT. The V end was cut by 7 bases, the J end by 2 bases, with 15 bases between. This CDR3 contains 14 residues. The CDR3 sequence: CASTPRGTAYEQYF. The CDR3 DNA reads TGTGCCAGCACCCCACGTGGGACCGCCTACGAGCAGTACTTC.

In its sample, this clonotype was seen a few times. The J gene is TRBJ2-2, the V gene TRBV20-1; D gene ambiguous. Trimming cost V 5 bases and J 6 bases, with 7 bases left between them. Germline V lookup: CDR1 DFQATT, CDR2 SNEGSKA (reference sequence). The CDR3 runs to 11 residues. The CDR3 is CSALTAGELFF. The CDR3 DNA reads TGCAGTGCTTTGACTGCCGGGGAGCTGTTTTTT.

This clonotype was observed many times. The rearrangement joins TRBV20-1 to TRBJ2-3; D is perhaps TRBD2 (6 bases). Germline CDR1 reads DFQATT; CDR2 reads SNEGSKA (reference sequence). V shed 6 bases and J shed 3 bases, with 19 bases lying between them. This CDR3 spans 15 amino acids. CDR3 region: CSAKVGTVGTDTQYF. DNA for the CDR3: TGCAGTGCAAAAGTTGGGACTGTGGGGACAGATACGCAGTATTTT.

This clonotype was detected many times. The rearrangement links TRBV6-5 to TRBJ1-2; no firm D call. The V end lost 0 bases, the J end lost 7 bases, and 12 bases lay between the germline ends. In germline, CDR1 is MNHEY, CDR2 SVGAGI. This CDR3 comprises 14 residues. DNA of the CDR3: TGTGCCAGCAGTTACTCGGCGGGCCTCATTGGCTACACCTTC. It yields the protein CASSYSAGLIGYTF.

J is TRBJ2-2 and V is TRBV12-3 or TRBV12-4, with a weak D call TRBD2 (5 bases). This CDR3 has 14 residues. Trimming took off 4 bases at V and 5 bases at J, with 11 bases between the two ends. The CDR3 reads CASSSQEATGELFF. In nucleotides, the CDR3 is TGTGCCAGCAGTTCTCAGGAGGCTACCGGGGAGCTGTTTTTT.

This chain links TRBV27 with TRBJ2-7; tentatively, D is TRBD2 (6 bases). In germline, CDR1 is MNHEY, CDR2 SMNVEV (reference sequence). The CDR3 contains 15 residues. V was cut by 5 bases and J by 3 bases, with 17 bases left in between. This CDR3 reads CASSRLGAGLYEQYF. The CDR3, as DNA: TGTGCCAGCAGTAGGCTTGGCGCGGGGCTCTACGAGCAGTACTTC.

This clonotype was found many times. The CDR3 DNA reads TGTGCCTGGAGTTGGACAGGGGCCATGAACACTGAAGCTTTCTTT. Translating gives CAWSWTGAMNTEAFF. The rearrangement links TRBV30 to TRBJ1-1; 9 positions agree with TRBD1. From germline, CDR1 is GTSNPN and CDR2 SVGIG (reference sequence). V trimming: 2 bases; J trimming: 0 bases; junction bases outside the gene matches: 4. The CDR3 consists of 15 residues.

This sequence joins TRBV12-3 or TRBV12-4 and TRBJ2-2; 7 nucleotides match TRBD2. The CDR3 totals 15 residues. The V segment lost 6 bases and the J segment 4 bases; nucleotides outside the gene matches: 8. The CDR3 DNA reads TGTGCCAGCAGCGCGGGACTACAGCTCACCGGGGAGCTGTTTTTT. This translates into CASSAGLQLTGELFF.

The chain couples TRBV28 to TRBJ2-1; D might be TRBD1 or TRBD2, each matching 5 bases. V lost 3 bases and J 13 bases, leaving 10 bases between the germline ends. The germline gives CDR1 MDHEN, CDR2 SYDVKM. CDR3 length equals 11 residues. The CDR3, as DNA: TGTGCCAGCAGTTTTGGGACGGATCAGTTCTTC. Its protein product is CASSFGTDQFF.

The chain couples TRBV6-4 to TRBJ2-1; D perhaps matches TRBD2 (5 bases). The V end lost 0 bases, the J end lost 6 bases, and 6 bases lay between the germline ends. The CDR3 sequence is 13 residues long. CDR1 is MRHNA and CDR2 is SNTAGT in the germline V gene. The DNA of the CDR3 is TGTGCCAGCAGTGACTCGAGCGGCAATGAGCAGTTCTTC. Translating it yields CASSDSSGNEQFF.

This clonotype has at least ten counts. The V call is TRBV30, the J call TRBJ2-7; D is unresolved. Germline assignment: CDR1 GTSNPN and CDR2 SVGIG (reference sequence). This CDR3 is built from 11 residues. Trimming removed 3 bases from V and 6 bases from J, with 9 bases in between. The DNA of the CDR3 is TGTGCCTGGAGACAGACGGGCGAGCAGTACTTC. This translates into CAWRQTGEQYF.

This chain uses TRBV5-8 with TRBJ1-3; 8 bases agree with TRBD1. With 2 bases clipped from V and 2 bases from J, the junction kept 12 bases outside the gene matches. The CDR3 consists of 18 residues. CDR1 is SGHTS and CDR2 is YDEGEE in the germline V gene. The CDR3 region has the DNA TGTGCCAGCAGCTTAGGGGGGGACAGGTCGACCCCTGGAAACACCATATATTTT. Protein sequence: CASSLGGDRSTPGNTIYF.

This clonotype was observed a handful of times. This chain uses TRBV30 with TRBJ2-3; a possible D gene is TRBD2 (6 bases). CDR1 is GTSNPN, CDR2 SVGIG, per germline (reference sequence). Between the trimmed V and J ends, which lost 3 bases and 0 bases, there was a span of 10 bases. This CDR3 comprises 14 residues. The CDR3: CAWSGGLSTDTQYF. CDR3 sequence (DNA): TGTGCCTGGAGCGGGGGACTTAGCACAGATACGCAGTATTTT.

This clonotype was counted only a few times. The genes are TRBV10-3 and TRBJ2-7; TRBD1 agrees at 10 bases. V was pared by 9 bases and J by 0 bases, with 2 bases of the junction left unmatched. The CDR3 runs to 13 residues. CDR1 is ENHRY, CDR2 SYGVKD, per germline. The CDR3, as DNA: TGTGCCATTAGGACAGGGGGCTCCTACGAGCAGTACTTC. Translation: CAIRTGGSYEQYF.

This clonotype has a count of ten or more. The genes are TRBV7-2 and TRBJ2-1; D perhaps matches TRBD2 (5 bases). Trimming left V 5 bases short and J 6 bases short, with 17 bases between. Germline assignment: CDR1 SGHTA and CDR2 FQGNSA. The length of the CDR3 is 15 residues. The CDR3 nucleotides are TGTGCCAGCAGCGCAGACTACCTTCCGGGCAATGAGCAGTTCTTC. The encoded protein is CASSADYLPGNEQFF.

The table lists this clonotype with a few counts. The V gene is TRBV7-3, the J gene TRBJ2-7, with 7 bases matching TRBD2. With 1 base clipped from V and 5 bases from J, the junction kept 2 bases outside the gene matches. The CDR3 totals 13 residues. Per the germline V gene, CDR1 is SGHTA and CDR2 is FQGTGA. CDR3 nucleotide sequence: TGTGCCAGCAGCTTAAAGCGGGACGACGAGCAGTACTTC. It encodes CASSLKRDDEQYF.

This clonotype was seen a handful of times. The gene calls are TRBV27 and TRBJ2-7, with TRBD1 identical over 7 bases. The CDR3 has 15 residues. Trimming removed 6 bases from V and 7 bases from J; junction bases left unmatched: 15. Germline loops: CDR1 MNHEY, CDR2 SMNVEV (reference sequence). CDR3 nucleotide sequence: TGTGCCAGCAGAGATTGGGACAGCCCCTCGGGGGAGCAGTACTTC. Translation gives CASRDWDSPSGEQYF.

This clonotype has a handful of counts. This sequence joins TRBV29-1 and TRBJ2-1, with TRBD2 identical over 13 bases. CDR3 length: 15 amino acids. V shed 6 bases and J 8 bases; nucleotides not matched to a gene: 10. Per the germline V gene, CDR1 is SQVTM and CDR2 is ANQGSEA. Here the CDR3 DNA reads TGCAGCGTCACCGGGACTAGCGGGAAAAACTATGAGCAGTTCTTC. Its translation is CSVTGTSGKNYEQFF.

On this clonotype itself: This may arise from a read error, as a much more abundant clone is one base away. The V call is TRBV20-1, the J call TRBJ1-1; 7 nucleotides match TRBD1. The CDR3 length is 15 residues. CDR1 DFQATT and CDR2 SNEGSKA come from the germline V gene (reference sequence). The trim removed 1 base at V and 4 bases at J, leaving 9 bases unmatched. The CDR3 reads CSARGVRGPSTEAFF. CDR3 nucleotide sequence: TGCAGTGCTAGAGGAGTTAGGGGGCCCAGCACTGAAGCTTTCTTT.

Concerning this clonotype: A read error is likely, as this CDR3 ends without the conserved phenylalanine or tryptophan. In DNA form, the CDR3 reads TGTGCCAGCAGGGATCCGCGGGGGCCTAACACTGAAGCTTTCCTT. Translation gives CASRDPRGPNTEAFL. V and J are TRBV27 and TRBJ1-1, with a tentative D call TRBD1 (6 bases). The CDR3 runs to 15 residues. CDR1 is MNHEY, CDR2 SMNVEV, per germline (reference sequence). V lost 6 bases and J 2 bases, leaving 16 bases between the germline ends.